The subject of this entry is one T cell receptor (beta chain). Its matching antigen is unknown. This table comes from immunoSEQ multiplex PCR, and its TCRdb copy is limited to in-frame clones, with some not included. Of some 90,000 clones detected, around 92% appear once; the ten largest clones hold 0.85% to 1%. These data come from a study of PD-L1 blockade in urothelial cancer. Germline V gene data show CDR1 as SGHNT and CDR2 as YYREEE (reference sequence). With V trimmed by 4 bases and J by 6 bases, 10 bases remained unmatched. The CDR3 is made up of 15 amino acids. Study results and limitations: Clones that were tumor-associated expanded more in the blood of durable-benefit patients at 3 weeks.

Sample time point: pretreatment peripheral blood. The receptor's source is an elderly woman with urothelial cancer. The sequencing here drew on PBMCs, taken around atezolizumab (anti-PD-L1) treatment. The chain has TRBV5-4 and TRBJ2-1; 7 bases map to TRBD1. The CDR3 region is CASSEDRRRANEQFF. The CDR3, as DNA: TGTGCCAGCAGCGAGGACAGGCGGCGGGCCAATGAGCAGTTCTTC.